This TCR beta chain was documented in a study of T cell repertoires in cytomegalovirus infection. Across the study: Public TCR beta signatures provided an indication of both CMV infection and a matching HLA type.

From germline, CDR1 is DFQATT and CDR2 SNEGSKA (reference sequence). V lost 6 bases and J 2 bases, leaving 11 bases between the germline ends. The CDR3 runs 14 residues. General study points: Cumulative frequency of public TCR beta families picked out carriers of CMV plus the relevant HLA. The ex vivo response was dominated by HLA-C-restricted CMV-specific TCR beta clonotypes.

This clonotype occurred a few times. Its antigen remains unidentified. Each CDR3 protein is one row after TCRdb ran MiXCR on the reads. The sample includes a few hundred thousand distinct CDR3 sequences, roughly 10% of them seen just once. This TCR came from a human donor in good health (CMV status not recorded). Some clones in this sample may be carry-over from other donors' samples. The chain has TRBV20-1 and TRBJ2-6, with a tentative D call TRBD2 (5 bases). Sequenced sample: PBMCs. CDR3 bases: TGCAGTGCCCCAAAGGGAGCTGGGGCCAACGTCCTGACTTTC. Translated: CSAPKGAGANVLTF.